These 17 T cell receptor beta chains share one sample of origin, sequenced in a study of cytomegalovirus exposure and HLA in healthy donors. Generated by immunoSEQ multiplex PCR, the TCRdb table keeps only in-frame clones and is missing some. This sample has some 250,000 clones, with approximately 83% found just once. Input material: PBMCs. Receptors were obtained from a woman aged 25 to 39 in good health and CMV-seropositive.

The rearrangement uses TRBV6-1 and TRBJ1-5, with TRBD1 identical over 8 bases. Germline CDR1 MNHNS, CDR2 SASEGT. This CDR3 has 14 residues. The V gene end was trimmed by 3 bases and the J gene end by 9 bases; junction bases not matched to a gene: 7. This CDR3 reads CASSEQQGVWPQHF. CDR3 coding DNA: TGTGCCAGCAGTGAGCAACAGGGGGTCTGGCCCCAGCATTTT.

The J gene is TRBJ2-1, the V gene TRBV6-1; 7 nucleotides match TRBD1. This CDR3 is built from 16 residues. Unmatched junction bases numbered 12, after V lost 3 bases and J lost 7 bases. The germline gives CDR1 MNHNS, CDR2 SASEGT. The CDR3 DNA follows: TGTGCCAGCAGTGACCTCCAAGGGGGCGCATTGAATGAGCAGTTCTTC. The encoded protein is CASSDLQGGALNEQFF.

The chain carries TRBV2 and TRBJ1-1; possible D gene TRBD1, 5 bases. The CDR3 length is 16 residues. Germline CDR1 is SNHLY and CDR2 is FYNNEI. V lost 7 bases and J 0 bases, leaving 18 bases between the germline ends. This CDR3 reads CASTFNPGGVNTEAFF. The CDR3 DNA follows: TGTGCCAGCACCTTTAACCCGGGGGGAGTGAACACTGAAGCTTTCTTT.

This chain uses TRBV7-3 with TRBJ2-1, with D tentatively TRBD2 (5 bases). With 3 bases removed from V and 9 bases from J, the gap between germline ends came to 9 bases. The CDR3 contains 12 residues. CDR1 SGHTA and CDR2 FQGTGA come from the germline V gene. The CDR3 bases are TGTGCCAGCAGCTTTCGGGGTGGTGAGCAGTTCTTC. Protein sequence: CASSFRGGEQFF.

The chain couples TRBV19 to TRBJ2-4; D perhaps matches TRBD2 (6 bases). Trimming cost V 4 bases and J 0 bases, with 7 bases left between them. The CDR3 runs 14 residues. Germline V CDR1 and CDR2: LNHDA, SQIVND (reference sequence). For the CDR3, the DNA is TGTGCCAGTAGTAGGGGGGAAGCCAAAAACATTCAGTACTTC. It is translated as CASSRGEAKNIQYF. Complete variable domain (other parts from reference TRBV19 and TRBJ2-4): DGGITQSPKYLFRKEGQNVTLSCEQNLNHDAMYWYRQDPGQGLRLIYYSQIVNDFQKGDIAEGYSVSREKKESFPLTVTSAQKNPTAFYLCASSRGEAKNIQYFGAGTRLSVL.

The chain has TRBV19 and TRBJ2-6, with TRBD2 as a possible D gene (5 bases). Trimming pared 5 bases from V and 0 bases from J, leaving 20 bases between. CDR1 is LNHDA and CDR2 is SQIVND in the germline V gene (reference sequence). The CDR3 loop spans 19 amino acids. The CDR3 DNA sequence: TGTGCCAGTAGTTTGGGAACTAGAAACCTAAGCTCTGGGGCCAACGTCCTGACTTTC. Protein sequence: CASSLGTRNLSSGANVLTF.

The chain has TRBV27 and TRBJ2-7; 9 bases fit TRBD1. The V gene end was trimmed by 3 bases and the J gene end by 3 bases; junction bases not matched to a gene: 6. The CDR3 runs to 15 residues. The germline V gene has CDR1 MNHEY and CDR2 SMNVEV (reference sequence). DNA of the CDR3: TGTGCCAGCAGTTTCGGGACAGGGATTAGCTACGAGCAGTACTTC. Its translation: CASSFGTGISYEQYF.

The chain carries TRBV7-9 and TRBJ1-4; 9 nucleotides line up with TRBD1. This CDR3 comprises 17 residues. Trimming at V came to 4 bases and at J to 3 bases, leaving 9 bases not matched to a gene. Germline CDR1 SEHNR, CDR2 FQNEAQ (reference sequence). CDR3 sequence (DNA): TGTGCCAGCAGCTCGACAGGGGGGGTGCTTGCTAATGAAAAACTGTTTTTT. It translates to CASSSTGGVLANEKLFF.

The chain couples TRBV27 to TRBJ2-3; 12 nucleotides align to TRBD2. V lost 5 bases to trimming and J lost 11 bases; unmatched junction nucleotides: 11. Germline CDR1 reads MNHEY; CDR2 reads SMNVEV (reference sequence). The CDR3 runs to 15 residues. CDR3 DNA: TGTGCCAGCAGTGAGACTAGCGGGAGAGGGATCAGGCAGTATTTT. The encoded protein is CASSETSGRGIRQYF.

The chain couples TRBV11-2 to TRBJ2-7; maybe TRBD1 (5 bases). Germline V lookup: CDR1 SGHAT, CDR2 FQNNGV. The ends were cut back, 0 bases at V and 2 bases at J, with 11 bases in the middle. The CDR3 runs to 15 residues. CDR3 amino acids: CASSLEPDTPYEQYF. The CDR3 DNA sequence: TGTGCCAGCAGCTTAGAACCGGACACCCCCTACGAGCAGTACTTC.

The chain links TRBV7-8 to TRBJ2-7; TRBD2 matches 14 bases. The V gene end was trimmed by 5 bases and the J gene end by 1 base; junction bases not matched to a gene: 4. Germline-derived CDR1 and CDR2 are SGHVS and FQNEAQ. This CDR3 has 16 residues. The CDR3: CASSGGLAGGSYEQYF. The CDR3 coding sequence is TGTGCCAGCAGCGGCGGACTAGCGGGAGGTTCCTACGAGCAGTACTTC.

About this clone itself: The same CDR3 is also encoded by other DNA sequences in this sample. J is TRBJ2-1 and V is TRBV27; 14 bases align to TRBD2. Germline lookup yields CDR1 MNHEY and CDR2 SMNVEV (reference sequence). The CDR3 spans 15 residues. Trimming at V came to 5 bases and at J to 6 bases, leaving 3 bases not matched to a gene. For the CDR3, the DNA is TGTGCCAGCAGTCCCGGGACTAGCGGGAGCAATGAGCAGTTCTTC. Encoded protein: CASSPGTSGSNEQFF.

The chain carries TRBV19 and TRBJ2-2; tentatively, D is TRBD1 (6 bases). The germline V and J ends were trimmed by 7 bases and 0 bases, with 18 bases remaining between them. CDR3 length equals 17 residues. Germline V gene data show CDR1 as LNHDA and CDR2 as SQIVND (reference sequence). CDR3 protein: CASTLTTGTTNTGELFF. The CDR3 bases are TGTGCCAGTACCCTAACCACCGGGACAACGAACACCGGGGAGCTGTTTTTT.

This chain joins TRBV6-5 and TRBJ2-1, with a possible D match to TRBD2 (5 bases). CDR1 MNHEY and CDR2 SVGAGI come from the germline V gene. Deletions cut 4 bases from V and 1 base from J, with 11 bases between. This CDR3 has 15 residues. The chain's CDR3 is CASSLFGNSYNEQFF. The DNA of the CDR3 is TGTGCCAGCAGTTTATTCGGGAATTCCTACAATGAGCAGTTCTTC.

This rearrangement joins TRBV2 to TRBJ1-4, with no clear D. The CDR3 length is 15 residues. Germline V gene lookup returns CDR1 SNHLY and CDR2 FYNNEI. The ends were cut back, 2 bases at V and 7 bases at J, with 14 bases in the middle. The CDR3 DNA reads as TGTGCCAGCAGTGAACGCCGGGGAGGGTTTGAAAAACTGTTTTTT. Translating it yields CASSERRGGFEKLFF.

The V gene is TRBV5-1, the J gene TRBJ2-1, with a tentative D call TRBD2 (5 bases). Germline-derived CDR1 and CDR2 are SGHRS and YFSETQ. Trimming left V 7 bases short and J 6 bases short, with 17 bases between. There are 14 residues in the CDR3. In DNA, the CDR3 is TGCGCCAGCGAGGCCAGAGGGCTGGGCAATGAGCAGTTCTTC. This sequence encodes CASEARGLGNEQFF.

The CDR3 nucleotides read TGTGCCAGCAGCTTAGTACAAGGCTACACCTTC. It encodes CASSLVQGYTF. The chain combines TRBV11-2 with TRBJ1-2; D remains unclear. The CDR3 consists of 11 residues. Germline assignment: CDR1 SGHAT and CDR2 FQNNGV. V shed 1 base and J shed 8 bases, with 5 bases lying between them.